Below, 17 T cell receptor beta chains from the same sample are listed, as sequenced in a study of control samples from healthy donors and cancer patients. Clones were read by immunoSEQ multiplex PCR, and TCRdb kept only the in-frame ones, dropping some. This table has around 80,000 clones, around 87% appearing once. Sequences were obtained from blood. Source of these receptors: a man aged 50 to 59 in good health.

This clone appeared once. This chain connects TRBV20-1 to TRBJ1-2, with 8 bases that match TRBD1. The CDR3 extends over 13 amino acids. After removal of 3 bases from V and 2 bases from J, the junction contained 2 bases not matched to a gene. CDR1 and CDR2 (germline): DFQATT, SNEGSKA (reference sequence). The CDR3 nucleotides are TGCAGTGCTAGTGACAGGGGCAACTATGGCTACACCTTC. The encoded protein is CSASDRGNYGYTF.

The CDR3 coding sequence is TGTGCCAGCAGTTTATTCGAGGGGACTAGCGGGAGTAATGAGCAGTTCTTC. Translated, it gives CASSLFEGTSGSNEQFF. The chain is built from TRBV28 and TRBJ2-1; 14 bases are a match to TRBD2. Germline V gene data show CDR1 as MDHEN and CDR2 as SYDVKM. The trim removed 1 base at V and 7 bases at J, leaving 6 bases unmatched. This CDR3 comprises 17 residues.

V usage is TRBV2 and J usage is TRBJ2-2, with D possibly TRBD1 on 6 matching bases. The CDR3 loop spans 15 amino acids. Germline loops: CDR1 SNHLY, CDR2 FYNNEI. Trimming cost V 5 bases and J 1 base, with 11 bases left between them. CDR3 sequence (DNA): TGTGCCAGCAGTCCCGGACAGTTGAACACCGGGGAGCTGTTTTTT. It is translated as CASSPGQLNTGELFF.

The gene calls are TRBV3-1 (or the pseudogene TRBV3-2) and TRBJ1-2; D ambiguous. V was cut by 4 bases and J by 3 bases, with 12 bases left in between. Germline CDR1 LGHDT, CDR2 YNNKEL (reference sequence). The CDR3 has 14 amino acids. The CDR3 nucleotides are TGTGCCAGCAGCCGTCTTGAATCATACTATGGCTACACCTTC. It yields the protein CASSRLESYYGYTF.

The genes are TRBV2 and TRBJ2-2; D is possibly TRBD2 (6 bases). This CDR3 spans 15 amino acids. Trimming shortened V by 6 bases and J by 7 bases, and 18 bases separated the two germline ends. From germline, CDR1 is SNHLY and CDR2 FYNNEI. CDR3 amino acids: CASSGTSNRDGELFF. CDR3 coding DNA: TGTGCCAGCAGCGGGACTTCCAACCGGGACGGGGAGCTGTTTTTT.

This chain joins TRBV6-2 or TRBV6-3 and TRBJ1-1; D is unclear. Germline CDR1 is MNHEY and CDR2 is SVGEGT. V was pared by 2 bases and J by 3 bases, with 16 bases between. This CDR3 is built from 16 residues. The DNA of the CDR3 is TGTGCCAGCAGTTACCACATATTGGGCCAGGACACTGAAGCTTTCTTT. Its protein product is CASSYHILGQDTEAFF.

CDR3 coding DNA: TGTGCCAGCAGCACTAGGAAAGGGCCCAACTACAATGAGCAGTTCTTC. Residues: CASSTRKGPNYNEQFF. The chain employs TRBV5-4 and TRBJ2-1, with TRBD2 as a possible D gene (5 bases). Trimming pared 4 bases from V and 3 bases from J, leaving 17 bases between. The CDR3 extends over 16 amino acids. Looked up from germline, CDR1 is SGHNT and CDR2 is YYREEE (reference sequence).

This clone has more than one count but fewer than ten. The chain is built from TRBV9 and TRBJ2-2; D is possibly TRBD2 (6 bases). The CDR3 length is 17 residues. In germline, CDR1 is SGDLS, CDR2 YYNGEE. V was pared by 0 bases and J by 3 bases, with 15 bases between. CDR3 amino acids: CASSVATWRDDTGELFF. CDR3 coding DNA: TGTGCCAGCAGCGTAGCTACGTGGCGGGACGACACCGGGGAGCTGTTTTTT.

This chain connects TRBV2 to TRBJ1-6, with TRBD1 as a possible D gene (6 bases). V was clipped by 7 bases and J by 8 bases, with 18 bases between them. CDR3 length: 15 residues. From germline, CDR1 is SNHLY and CDR2 FYNNEI. This CDR3 is CASTNPGDTYSPLHF. In DNA, the CDR3 is TGTGCCAGCACAAATCCGGGGGACACTTATTCACCCCTCCACTTT.

The genes are TRBV2 and TRBJ2-5; 9 bases align to TRBD2. The CDR3 contains 14 residues. V lost 5 bases and J lost 0; bases outside the gene matches: 1. CDR1 is SNHLY, CDR2 FYNNEI, per germline. For the CDR3, the DNA is TGTGCCAGCAGTCTAGCGGGGCACCAAGAGACCCAGTACTTC. Its protein product is CASSLAGHQETQYF.

The chain is built from TRBV11-1 and TRBJ1-1; D unresolved. V lost 5 bases, J lost 5 bases, and 18 bases lay in between. The germline gives CDR1 SGHAT, CDR2 FQDESV (reference sequence). This CDR3 is built from 15 residues. The CDR3 DNA reads TGTGCCAGCAGCCCACGACGGGTTGCGTCGACTGAAGCTTTCTTT. As protein: CASSPRRVASTEAFF. Using reference TRBV11-1 and TRBJ1-1 for the parts outside the CDR3, the full variable domain is EAEVAQSPRYKITEKSQAVAFWCDPISGHATLYWYRQILGQGPELLVQFQDESVVDDSQLPKDRFSAERLKGVDSTLKIQPAELGDSAMYLCASSPRRVASTEAFFGQGTRLTVV.

J is TRBJ2-7 and V is TRBV4-1, with 9 bases aligning to TRBD2. The trim removed 4 bases at V and 4 bases at J, leaving 5 bases unmatched. This CDR3 is built from 14 residues. Germline CDR1 reads MGHRA; CDR2 reads YSYEKL. The CDR3 here is CASSPGTSRYEQYF. The CDR3 nucleotides are TGCGCCAGCAGCCCCGGGACTAGCAGGTACGAGCAGTACTTC.

The gene calls are TRBV18 and TRBJ2-3; 12 nucleotides agree with TRBD2. The germline V gene has CDR1 KGHSH and CDR2 LQKENI. The junction had 4 bases not matched to a gene; V was cut back by 3 bases and J by 3 bases. The CDR3 has 16 residues. This chain's CDR3 is CASSPVTSGRTDTQYF. CDR3 nucleotide sequence: TGTGCCAGCTCACCCGTGACTAGCGGGAGAACAGATACGCAGTATTTT.

The rearrangement links TRBV10-1 to TRBJ1-1, with D hard to call. Trimming took off 4 bases at V and 1 base at J, with 10 bases between the two ends. This CDR3 spans 14 amino acids. Per germline, CDR1 WNHNN and CDR2 SYGVQD (reference sequence). The DNA for the CDR3 is TGCGCCAGCAGTGCCGGCAGAGAGAACACTGAAGCTTTCTTT. It is translated as CASSAGRENTEAFF.

The V gene is TRBV4-1, the J gene TRBJ1-4, with D perhaps TRBD1 (6 bases). The V end was cut by 0 bases, the J end by 10 bases, with 15 bases between. This CDR3 spans 15 amino acids. Germline CDR1 and CDR2: MGHRA and YSYEKL. DNA for the CDR3: TGCGCCAGCAGCCAAGATCGGGGGGCTGAGAGAAAACTGTTTTTT. Its translation: CASSQDRGAERKLFF.

This clone was observed a handful of times. The rearrangement joins TRBV27 to TRBJ2-2, with 7 bases that match TRBD1. The length of the CDR3 is 15 residues. CDR1 MNHEY and CDR2 SMNVEV come from the germline V gene (reference sequence). The ends lost 6 bases at V and 3 bases at J; junction bases unmatched: 7. CDR3 DNA: TGTGCCAGCAGCGAGAAGACAGGGTACACCGGGGAGCTGTTTTTT. It specifies CASSEKTGYTGELFF.

The chain uses TRBV6-5 and TRBJ2-2, with D unclear. Per the germline V gene, CDR1 is MNHEY and CDR2 is SVGAGI. The CDR3 is 12 residues long. V was pared by 6 bases and J by 6 bases, with 8 bases between. The CDR3 sequence: CASSLKAGELFF. In DNA form, the CDR3 reads TGTGCCAGCAGCCTAAAGGCCGGGGAGCTGTTTTTT.